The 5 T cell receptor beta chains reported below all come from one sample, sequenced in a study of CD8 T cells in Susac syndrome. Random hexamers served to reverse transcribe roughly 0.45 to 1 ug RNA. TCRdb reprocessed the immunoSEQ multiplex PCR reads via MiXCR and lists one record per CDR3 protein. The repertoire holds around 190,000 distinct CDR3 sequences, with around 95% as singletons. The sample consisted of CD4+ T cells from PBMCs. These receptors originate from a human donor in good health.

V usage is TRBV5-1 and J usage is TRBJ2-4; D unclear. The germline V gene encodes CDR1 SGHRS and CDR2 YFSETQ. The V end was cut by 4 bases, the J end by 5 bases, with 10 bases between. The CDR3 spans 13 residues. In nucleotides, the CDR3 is TGCGCCAGCAGCGAAGGCCAGGAAAACATTCAGTACTTC. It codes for CASSEGQENIQYF.

The CDR3 region has the DNA TGCAGCGTTGAATGGGAGACCCAGTACTTC. Translation gives CSVEWETQYF. The V call is TRBV29-1, the J call TRBJ2-5, with D unresolved. The CDR3 has 10 residues. V dropped 2 bases and J dropped 5 bases, with 3 bases sitting between them. Germline V CDR1 and CDR2: SQVTM, ANQGSEA.

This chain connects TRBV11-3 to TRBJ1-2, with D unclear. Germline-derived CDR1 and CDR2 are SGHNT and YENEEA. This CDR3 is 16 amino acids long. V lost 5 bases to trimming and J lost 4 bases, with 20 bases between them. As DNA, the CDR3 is TGTGCCAGCAGCCGAACCATAGTGAGTGCGGGCTATGGCTACACCTTC. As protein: CASSRTIVSAGYGYTF.

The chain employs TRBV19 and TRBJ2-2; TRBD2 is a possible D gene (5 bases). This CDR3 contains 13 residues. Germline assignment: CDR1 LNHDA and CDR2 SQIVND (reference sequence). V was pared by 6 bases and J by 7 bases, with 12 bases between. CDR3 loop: CASSQLAGGELFF. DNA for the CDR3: TGTGCCAGTAGCCAGCTAGCAGGCGGGGAGCTGTTTTTT.

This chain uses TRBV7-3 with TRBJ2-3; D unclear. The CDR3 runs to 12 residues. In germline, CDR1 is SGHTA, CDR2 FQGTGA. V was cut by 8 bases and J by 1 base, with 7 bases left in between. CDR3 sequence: CASSRGTDTQYF. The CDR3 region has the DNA TGTGCCAGCTCCCGAGGCACAGATACGCAGTATTTT. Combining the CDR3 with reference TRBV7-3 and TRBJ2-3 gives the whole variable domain GAGVSQTPSNKVTEKGKYVELRCDPISGHTALYWYRQSLGQGPEFLIYFQGTGAADDSGLPNDRFFAVRPEGSVSTLKIQRTERGDSAVYLCASSRGTDTQYFGPGTRLTVL.